Listed below are T cell receptor beta chains from one sample, sequenced in a study of T cell changes during pregnancy in multiple sclerosis. The repertoire was sequenced with immunoSEQ multiplex PCR; TCRdb's copy has only in-frame clones and lacks some. The data hold tens of thousands of clones, with over 80% observed a single time. The specimen was CD4+ T cells from peripheral blood mononuclear cells, collected in the first trimester of pregnancy. These receptor sequences come from a female donor with multiple sclerosis, enrolled in a pregnancy study. CDR3s include the opening cysteine and the closing phenylalanine or tryptophan. D genes are given only for firm matches.

cdr3_length	v_call	d_call	j_call	cdr3_aa
14	TRBV11-2	TRBD1	TRBJ1-2	CASSISGTGTGYTF
14	TRBV30	-	TRBJ2-7	CAWSTGTGTYEQYF
14	TRBV7-2	TRBD2	TRBJ2-5	CASSRGTTLETQYF
14	TRBV12-2	-	TRBJ2-7	CASRPGWVTYEQYF
16	TRBV9	TRBD2	TRBJ2-3	CASSFSGGTHTDTQYF
11	TRBV7-2	-	TRBJ2-7	CASGLQYEQYF
19	TRBV6-1	-	TRBJ2-7	CASSDQIGRGSINSYEQYF
14	TRBV5-6	-	TRBJ1-1	CASSLWGEGTEAFF
14	TRBV5-5	TRBD1	TRBJ1-2	CASNPGTGRHGYTF
15	TRBV7-2	-	TRBJ1-6	CASTPAGGVSSPLHF
16	TRBV27	TRBD2	TRBJ2-3	CASSLLGSGDVYTQYF
17	TRBV6-1	-	TRBJ1-6	CASSEAQGIAYNSPLHF
15	TRBV30	-	TRBJ2-7	CAWRGKIGDSYEQYF
16	TRBV10-3	TRBD2	TRBJ2-7	CAISASGGSSSYEQYF
17	TRBV7-2	TRBD1	TRBJ1-2	CASSLVRARTGVKGYTF
14	TRBV29-1	TRBD2	TRBJ2-3	CSVQAGGPGDTQYF
14	TRBV6-6	TRBD1	-	CASSYSAGGYEQYF
15	TRBV7-9	TRBD2	TRBJ2-5	CASSLLAGPQETQYF
14	TRBV19	-	TRBJ2-5	CASSIDRGQETQYF
14	TRBV28	TRBD1	TRBJ1-5	CASRTGGRNQPQHF
16	TRBV9	TRBD2	TRBJ2-3	CASSATGTSGVDTQYF
14	TRBV7-2	-	TRBJ1-1	CASSLSFGQIEAFF
13	TRBV7-9	-	TRBJ1-2	CASSLDSNYGYTF
15	TRBV19	TRBD1	TRBJ1-2	CASSIFNRGPYGYTF
13	TRBV6-4	-	TRBJ2-3	CASSEAGTDTQYF
14	TRBV15	TRBD2	TRBJ2-5	CATSTRGVVETQYF
15	TRBV5-5	-	TRBJ2-1	CASTSGGNSYNEQFF
17	TRBV7-2	TRBD1	TRBJ1-3	CASSLKRAGGAGNTIYF